This is a list of T cell receptor beta chains from one sample in a study of blood T cells in healthy people across ages. One entry per CDR3 protein, called by TCRdb with MiXCR from the 5' RACE reads. This table holds around 2 million distinct CDR3 sequences, 39% found once. The material sequenced was blood. All receptors derive from a human donor in good health. The CDR3 runs from the conserved cysteine through the conserved F or W. Each record gives: D gene, J gene, clone size, V gene, CDR3 DNA, CDR3 protein. The D gene is left open where the match is weak. Size is stated for part of the rows, as once, few or many counts, or as a class when the clone is expanded.

TRBD2,TRBJ2-1,.,TRBV11-2,TGTGCCAGCAGCTCCGGGACTAGCGGGCAATACAATGAGCAGTTCTTC,CASSSGTSGQYNEQFF
TRBD1,TRBJ2-5,.,TRBV11-3,TGTGCCAGCAGCCCCCGATTGGGCAGGGGGCAAGCAGAGACCCAGTACTTC,CASSPRLGRGQAETQYF
.,TRBJ1-1,.,TRBV7-3,TGTGCCAGCAGCTTCTCCCAGGTCAGGGACACTGAAGCTTTCTTT,CASSFSQVRDTEAFF
.,TRBJ2-1,few,TRBV27,TGTGCCAGCAGTTTATCGACTAGATACAATGAGCAGTTCTTC,CASSLSTRYNEQFF
.,TRBJ1-4,.,TRBV4-1,TGCGCCAGCAGCCAAGGTCTTCCGGAAAAACTGTTTTTT,CASSQGLPEKLFF
.,TRBJ1-1,.,TRBV6-1,TGTGCCAGCAGCCCACCGGCCCAGAACACTGAAGCTTTCTTT,CASSPPAQNTEAFF
.,TRBJ1-1,few,TRBV12-3/TRBV12-4,TGTGCCAGCAGTTCCCCGGACAGAAGGAACACTGAAGCTTTCTTT,CASSSPDRRNTEAFF
TRBD2,TRBJ2-2,.,TRBV10-3,TGTGCCGTCAGCGGGACCAGCAACACCGGGGAGCTGTTTTTT,CAVSGTSNTGELFF
.,TRBJ2-3,.,TRBV19,TGTGCCAGTCGTATAGACTGGTACACAGATACGCAGTATTTT,CASRIDWYTDTQYF
.,TRBJ2-7,.,TRBV6-6,TGTGCCAGCAGTTACCGGGCGGAGGGAGGCGAGCAGTACTTC,CASSYRAEGGEQYF
.,TRBJ1-5,.,TRBV28,TGTGCCAGCAGTAGTCGGATAGATCAGCCCCAGCATTTT,CASSSRIDQPQHF
.,TRBJ1-1,.,TRBV27,TGTGCCAGCAGTTTAGTAAGGTTACCACACACTGAAGCTTTCTTT,CASSLVRLPHTEAFF
.,TRBJ2-7,.,TRBV18,TGTGCCAGCTCAGAGATATTTGGGACCTACGAGCAGTACTTC,CASSEIFGTYEQYF
.,TRBJ2-1,.,TRBV5-1,TGCGCCAGCAGCTTTGCCCAGGGTCCCTACAATGAGCAGTTCTTC,CASSFAQGPYNEQFF
.,TRBJ1-2,.,TRBV29-1,TGCAGCGTTGGCCCGATACGCGATGGCTACACCTTC,CSVGPIRDGYTF
.,TRBJ2-5,once,TRBV5-6,TGTGCCAGCAGCTCTACCGGGGCAGGAGAAGAGACCCAGTACTTC,CASSSTGAGEETQYF
TRBD2,TRBJ2-7,.,TRBV20-1,TGCAGTGCTAGGGACCCCGGGACTAGCGCCTACGAGCAGTACTTC,CSARDPGTSAYEQYF
TRBD2,TRBJ2-1,many,TRBV20-1,TGCAGTGCTCTCCTTCTAGCGGGAGGGGATGAGCAGTTCTTC,CSALLLAGGDEQFF
.,TRBJ2-6,.,TRBV2,TGTGCCAGCAGAATGCAGAGCTCTGGGGCCAACGTCCGGACTTTC,CASRMQSSGANVRTF
.,TRBJ2-4,.,TRBV12-3/TRBV12-4,TGTGCCAGCAGTCGGGGCCCCGGAAACATTCAGTACTTC,CASSRGPGNIQYF
TRBD2,TRBJ2-5,.,TRBV4-2,TGTGCCAGCAGCCGGTCAGGACTAGCGGGGCAAGAGACCCAGTACTTC,CASSRSGLAGQETQYF
TRBD2,TRBJ2-7,few,TRBV7-2,TGTGCCAGCAGCCGGACCTTAGCGGGGGCTTACGGCGAGCAGTACTTC,CASSRTLAGAYGEQYF
.,TRBJ2-7,few,TRBV6-5,TGTGCCAGCACCAAAAGAATCTTCACCCACGAGCAGTACTTC,CASTKRIFTHEQYF
.,TRBJ2-7,few,TRBV11-2,TGTGCCAGCAGCCTTCGATCGGGGGAGCAGTACTTC,CASSLRSGEQYF
.,TRBJ2-7,.,TRBV7-9,TGTGCCAGCAGCTTACACTTATACGAGCAGTACTTC,CASSLHLYEQYF
.,TRBJ1-1,.,TRBV6-5,TGTGCCAGCAGTTACGAGGGTTACACTGAAGCTTTCTTT,CASSYEGYTEAFF
.,TRBJ2-7,.,TRBV14,TGTGCCAGCAGCCAAGATTGGGGATCCTACGAGCAGTACTTC,CASSQDWGSYEQYF
TRBD1,TRBJ1-2,few,TRBV12-3/TRBV12-4,TGTGCCAGCAGTTTTTCATCAGGGGGTTATGGCTACACCTTC,CASSFSSGGYGYTF
.,TRBJ2-5,.,TRBV28,TGTGCCAGCACCCCGGGACTCCCGGGCGTAGAGACCCAGTACTTC,CASTPGLPGVETQYF
.,TRBJ2-5,many,TRBV29-1,TGCAGCGTTGGTAGGGACACCCAAAAGGGAGAGACCCAGTACTTC,CSVGRDTQKGETQYF
TRBD2,TRBJ2-3,.,TRBV20-1,TGCAGTGCTAGTGGGTCGAGCGGGGGATACTACTCCCTCACAGATACGCAGTATTTT,CSASGSSGGYYSLTDTQYF
.,TRBJ2-1,.,TRBV5-1,TGCGCCAACACACAGGCTGGGAAGCCTAACAATGAGCAGTTCTTC,CANTQAGKPNNEQFF
TRBD1,TRBJ2-3,.,TRBV4-2,TGTGCCAGCAGCCAAGGACAGGGGCAGGGAATAACAGATACGCAGTATTTT,CASSQGQGQGITDTQYF
TRBD2,TRBJ2-7,.,TRBV14,TGTGCCAGCAGCCGGGGCGCGGGGGTAACCTACGAGCAGTACTTC,CASSRGAGVTYEQYF
.,TRBJ1-6,few,TRBV7-8,TGTGCCAGCAGCTTAGTAAAGGGATTTAACCTTGGATCACCCCTCCACTTT,CASSLVKGFNLGSPLHF
.,TRBJ2-7,many,TRBV29-1,TGCGGAGGCGGGCAGGGAGACGAGCAGTACTTC,CGGGQGDEQYF
TRBD1,TRBJ1-2,.,TRBV9,TGTGCCAGCAGCTCCCGGACAGGGAAAGGCTACACCTTC,CASSSRTGKGYTF
TRBD2,TRBJ2-3,.,TRBV6-5,TGTGCCAGCAGTTACTTAACTAGCGGAGGAAATACGCAGTATTTT,CASSYLTSGGNTQYF
.,TRBJ2-5,few,TRBV20-1,TGCAGTGCTAGTAGTCATCGAGACACCCTAAAGGAGACCCAGTACTTC,CSASSHRDTLKETQYF
TRBD1,TRBJ2-7,once,TRBV7-2,TGTGCCAGCAGTCCATACCCCTATCTGACAGGGAACGACGAGCAGTACTTC,CASSPYPYLTGNDEQYF
.,TRBJ2-4,many,TRBV20-1,TGCAGTGCTAGAGATCTGGTGGGGGTAAACATTCAGTACTTC,CSARDLVGVNIQYF
.,TRBJ1-1,few,TRBV4-3,TGCGCCAGCAGCCAAGAATCAAGAGGGGACACTGAAGCTTTCTTT,CASSQESRGDTEAFF
.,TRBJ2-7,many,TRBV6-6,TGTGCCAGCAGCCCCCTGGGGTACGAGCAGTACTTC,CASSPLGYEQYF
.,TRBJ2-7,few,TRBV4-1,TGCGCCAGCAGCCAAGATGGTTACGGGTCCTACGAGCAGTACTTC,CASSQDGYGSYEQYF
.,TRBJ2-7,.,TRBV15,TGTGCCACCGCCCTAGACAGTTCCTACGAGCAGTACTTC,CATALDSSYEQYF
.,TRBJ1-6,.,TRBV28,TGTGCCAGCAGTTTCGAGACTCCTTCACCCCTCCACTTT,CASSFETPSPLHF
.,TRBJ1-1,.,TRBV20-1,TGCAGTGCCCAGTGGGGGGCGAACACTGAAGCTTTCTTT,CSAQWGANTEAFF
TRBD1,TRBJ1-5,.,TRBV6-6,TGTGCCGGCCGAGGGACAGGGGTCCATCAGCCCCAGCATTTT,CAGRGTGVHQPQHF
.,TRBJ2-7,few,TRBV4-3,TGCGCCAGCAGCCAAGATGACGGGTACGAGCAGTACTTC,CASSQDDGYEQYF